This passage covers 30 T cell receptor beta chains from one sample sequenced in a study of blood T cell repertoires in COVID-19 (dated by TCRdb to the early 2020s). Preparation of the library involved the immunoSEQ multiplex PCR assay. In TCRdb, the immuneACCESS table is reduced to in-frame sequences with V and J assigned. These tables do not hold every clone; where another copy was compared, an unresolved V gene accounts for under half, and the others remain unexplained. Across this sample there are under 200,000 clones, with 84% seen only once. In total, the top ten clones hold roughly 14% of the sample. The specimen sequenced was peripheral blood. The receptors originated from a man aged 30 to 45 with active or convalescent COVID-19.

The rearrangement uses TRBV18 and TRBJ2-1; D is unresolved. V shed 2 bases and J shed 5 bases, with 4 bases lying between them. This CDR3 is built from 12 residues. From germline, CDR1 is KGHSH and CDR2 LQKENI. Here the CDR3 reads CASSPGDNEQFF. CDR3 DNA: TGTGCCAGCTCACCAGGAGACAATGAGCAGTTCTTC.

V is TRBV6-2 or TRBV6-3 and J is TRBJ2-7, with TRBD1 as a possible D gene (6 bases). Per germline, CDR1 MNHEY and CDR2 SVGEGT. The CDR3 totals 17 residues. V was cut by 5 bases and J by 0 bases, with 20 bases left in between. Here the CDR3 DNA reads TGTGCCAGCAGTCGCAATCTAGACAGGTTATTCTCCTACGAGCAGTACTTC. Its translation: CASSRNLDRLFSYEQYF.

The chain joins TRBV19 to TRBJ2-5, with 8 nucleotides matching TRBD1. The germline gives CDR1 LNHDA, CDR2 SQIVND (reference sequence). V shed 5 bases, J shed 4 bases, and the junction held 9 bases outside the gene matches. CDR3 length equals 15 residues. The CDR3 region has the DNA TGTGCCAGTAGTGACCCAAACAGGGGGAGAGAGACCCAGTACTTC. Translated: CASSDPNRGRETQYF.

The V call is TRBV24-1, the J call TRBJ1-3, with D hard to call. There are 16 residues in the CDR3. Germline V gives CDR1 KGHDR, CDR2 SFDVKD. V was cut by 6 bases and J by 2 bases, with 16 bases left in between. The CDR3 DNA follows: TGTGCCACCAGTTATCGAGTAGACTCAGCTGGAAACACCATATATTTT. It specifies CATSYRVDSAGNTIYF.

The V call is TRBV27, the J call TRBJ1-2, with 10 bases that match TRBD1. There are 15 residues in the CDR3. J gave up 5 bases and V 5 bases, and 8 bases lay outside the gene matches. The V gene's germline CDR1 is MNHEY and CDR2 SMNVEV (reference sequence). CDR3 region: CASSETTGGAYGYTF. Written as DNA, the CDR3 is TGTGCCAGCAGTGAGACGACAGGGGGCGCTTATGGCTACACCTTC.

The chain has TRBV6-2 or TRBV6-3 and TRBJ2-1; 13 nucleotides line up with TRBD2. The germline V gene encodes CDR1 MNHEY and CDR2 SVGEGT. CDR3 length: 18 amino acids. V lost 1 base, J lost 8 bases, and 11 bases stayed unmatched. The CDR3 DNA is TGTGCCAGCAGTTACTTCGCCCCGACTAGCGGGAGGCGAGATGAGCAGTTCTTC. Translating it yields CASSYFAPTSGRRDEQFF.

The chain links TRBV5-8 to TRBJ2-2; 13 bases match TRBD2. Germline CDR1 reads SGHTS; CDR2 reads YDEGEE. V lost 5 bases, J lost 4 bases, and 5 bases stayed unmatched. CDR3 length: 16 amino acids. The CDR3 sequence: CASSSGLAGVTGELFF. The CDR3 bases are TGTGCCAGCAGTTCCGGACTAGCGGGGGTCACCGGGGAGCTGTTTTTT.

The rearrangement joins TRBV28 to TRBJ2-3; no reliable D call. Germline CDR1 MDHEN, CDR2 SYDVKM. Trimming cost V 5 bases and J 0 bases, with 15 bases left between them. The CDR3 has 16 amino acids. CDR3 amino acids: CASSEYLVTSTDTQYF. In nucleotides, the CDR3 is TGTGCCAGCAGTGAATACCTTGTAACTAGCACAGATACGCAGTATTTT. Supplemented by reference TRBV28 and TRBJ2-3, the full variable domain reads DVKVTQSSRYLVKRTGEKVFLECVQDMDHENMFWYRQDPGLGLRLIYFSYDVKMKEKGDIPEGYSVSREKKERFSLILESASTNQTSMYLCASSEYLVTSTDTQYFGPGTRLTVL.

The rearrangement joins TRBV5-4 to TRBJ1-1; possibly TRBD1 for D (6 bases). CDR1 and CDR2 (germline): SGHNT, YYREEE (reference sequence). The germline V and J ends were trimmed by 0 bases and 4 bases, with 10 bases remaining between them. There are 14 residues in the CDR3. The CDR3 DNA reads as TGTGCCAGCAGCTTGGCACTAGGGGGCACTGAAGCTTTCTTT. Its translation is CASSLALGGTEAFF.

The rearrangement joins TRBV28 to TRBJ1-2, with TRBD1 matching over 8 bases. In germline, CDR1 is MDHEN, CDR2 SYDVKM. CDR3 length: 13 amino acids. The junction had 8 bases not matched to a gene; V was cut back by 6 bases and J by 8 bases. CDR3 DNA sequence: TGTGCCAGCAGCTCCTGGGACAGGAACGGCTACACCTTC. Translation: CASSSWDRNGYTF.

CDR3 sequence reads: CASGLQTGTGGRNEQFF. As DNA, the CDR3 is TGTGCTAGTGGTTTGCAAACCGGGACAGGGGGAAGGAATGAGCAGTTCTTC. The chain recombines TRBV12-5 with TRBJ2-1, with 11 bases fitting TRBD1. This CDR3 comprises 17 residues. J lost 7 bases, V lost 2 bases, and 10 bases had no gene match. Germline CDR1 LGHNT, CDR2 FRNRAP.

The rearrangement links TRBV3-1 (or the pseudogene TRBV3-2) to TRBJ1-6, with D possibly TRBD1 on 6 matching bases. The germline V gene encodes CDR1 LGHDT and CDR2 YNNKEL (reference sequence). The germline V and J ends were trimmed by 0 bases and 5 bases, with 11 bases remaining between them. This CDR3 region has 16 residues. The CDR3 spells CASSQELQGNNSPLHF. Written as DNA, the CDR3 is TGTGCCAGCAGCCAAGAACTACAGGGCAATAATTCACCCCTCCACTTT.

The rearrangement joins TRBV15 to TRBJ2-5; 9 positions agree with TRBD1. This CDR3 has 14 amino acids. V lost 5 bases and J lost 2; bases outside the gene matches: 3. In germline, CDR1 is LNHNV, CDR2 YYDKDF (reference sequence). CDR3 bases: TGTGCCACCAGCGCCGACAGGGGGCAAGAGACCCAGTACTTC. Amino acids: CATSADRGQETQYF.

The chain joins TRBV7-2 to TRBJ2-1, with D possibly being TRBD2 (6 bases). With 1 base removed from V and 10 bases from J, the gap between germline ends came to 14 bases. This CDR3 region has 14 residues. Per germline, CDR1 SGHTA and CDR2 FQGNSA. CDR3 sequence: CASSLEGGTREQFF. The CDR3 DNA is TGTGCCAGCAGCTTAGAGGGAGGCACCCGCGAGCAGTTCTTC. Drawing the rest from reference TRBV7-2 and TRBJ2-1, the complete variable domain is GAGVSQSPSNKVTEKGKDVELRCDPISGHTALYWYRQSLGQGLEFLIYFQGNSAPDKSGLPSDRFSAERTGGSVSTLTIQRTQQEDSAVYLCASSLEGGTREQFFGPGTRLTVL.

The chain carries TRBV6-5 and TRBJ2-7, with a weak D call TRBD1 (6 bases). The length of the CDR3 is 13 residues. The ends were cut back, 6 bases at V and 0 bases at J, with 9 bases in the middle. Germline V gene sequence: CDR1 MNHEY, CDR2 SVGAGI. This CDR3 reads CASRPGHSYEQYF. Written as DNA, the CDR3 is TGTGCCAGCAGGCCGGGACACTCCTACGAGCAGTACTTC.

CDR3 protein: CASSPEGYGYTF. DNA of the CDR3: TGTGCCAGCAGCCCGGAGGGCTATGGCTACACCTTC. V gene TRBV16 combines with J gene TRBJ1-2; no clear D gene. Trimming left V 4 bases short and J 4 bases short, with 7 bases between. CDR1 is KGHSY and CDR2 is FQNENV in the germline V gene. The CDR3 loop spans 12 amino acids.

The CDR3 spells CASSVPPGTIYF. The CDR3 DNA sequence: TGTGCCAGCAGCGTACCCCCGGGCACCATATATTTT. This chain links TRBV9 with TRBJ1-3; D uncertain. Germline V gene data show CDR1 as SGDLS and CDR2 as YYNGEE. The CDR3 loop spans 12 amino acids. Trimming removed 1 base at V and 9 bases at J, with 8 bases between.

CDR3 sequence: CASSPTGVGGENYGYTF. For the CDR3, the DNA is TGTGCCAGCAGTCCTACCGGGGTGGGAGGTGAGAACTATGGCTACACCTTC. The chain combines TRBV6-4 with TRBJ1-2; D is undetermined. With 5 bases removed from V and 2 bases from J, the gap between germline ends came to 21 bases. CDR1 MRHNA and CDR2 SNTAGT come from the germline V gene. The CDR3 is 17 residues long.

This rearrangement joins TRBV3-1 (or the pseudogene TRBV3-2) to TRBJ1-2, with 7 positions matching TRBD1. Unmatched junction bases numbered 11, after V lost 7 bases and J lost 6 bases. There are 14 residues in the CDR3. Germline CDR1 and CDR2: LGHDT and YNNKEL (reference sequence). The CDR3 spells CASTNQGDRNGYTF. The DNA of the CDR3 is TGTGCCAGCACCAATCAGGGGGATAGGAATGGCTACACCTTC.

The chain carries TRBV29-1 and TRBJ2-1; 12 nucleotides align to TRBD2. This CDR3 has 16 amino acids. Trimming cost V 4 bases and J 4 bases; bases outside gene matches: 8. The germline V gene encodes CDR1 SQVTM and CDR2 ANQGSEA. The CDR3 reads CSVGAWTSGKYNEQFF. The CDR3 DNA follows: TGCAGCGTTGGTGCCTGGACTAGCGGGAAATACAATGAGCAGTTCTTC.

This sequence joins TRBV5-1 and TRBJ2-1; 15 nucleotides match TRBD2. The germline V gene encodes CDR1 SGHRS and CDR2 YFSETQ. Trimming removed 3 bases from V and 8 bases from J; junction bases left unmatched: 9. The CDR3 covers 17 residues. The CDR3, as DNA: TGCGCCAGCAGCTCGGGGACTAGCGGGGGGAAGGCCTATGAGCAGTTCTTC. It specifies CASSSGTSGGKAYEQFF.

The rearrangement links TRBV19 to TRBJ1-2; possibly TRBD1 for D (6 bases). This CDR3 comprises 14 residues. With 5 bases removed from V and 2 bases from J, the gap between germline ends came to 12 bases. Germline V gene sequence: CDR1 LNHDA, CDR2 SQIVND (reference sequence). The CDR3 here is CASSRQVRNYGYTF. CDR3 nucleotide sequence: TGTGCCAGTAGTCGACAGGTTAGGAACTATGGCTACACCTTC.

The rearrangement joins TRBV24-1 to TRBJ1-5, with D possibly TRBD1 on 6 matching bases. CDR3 length: 15 residues. Trimming took off 4 bases at V and 5 bases at J, with 14 bases between the two ends. Germline CDR1 and CDR2: KGHDR and SFDVKD. Here the CDR3 DNA reads TGTGCCACCAGTGACCCCACAGGGACGGATCAGCCCCAGCATTTT. This sequence encodes CATSDPTGTDQPQHF.

The rearrangement links TRBV11-1 to TRBJ2-3, with TRBD1 identical over 10 bases. J was trimmed by 4 bases and V by 7 bases; bases with no gene match: 11. Germline CDR1 SGHAT, CDR2 FQDESV (reference sequence). The CDR3 has 16 residues. For the CDR3, the DNA is TGTGCCAGCACCCTACCGGACAGGGGGGTACCAGATACGCAGTATTTT. It specifies CASTLPDRGVPDTQYF.

V is TRBV4-1 and J is TRBJ2-1; possible D gene TRBD2, 7 bases. Germline CDR1 and CDR2: MGHRA and YSYEKL. V shed 0 bases and J shed 4 bases, with 13 bases lying between them. The CDR3 sequence is 16 residues long. This CDR3 reads CASSQEGAGTYNEQFF. The CDR3 coding sequence is TGCGCCAGCAGCCAAGAAGGAGCGGGGACATACAATGAGCAGTTCTTC.

The sample holds one count of this clone. The J gene is TRBJ2-2, the V gene TRBV30; D gene unclear. Germline V gene lookup returns CDR1 GTSNPN and CDR2 SVGIG (reference sequence). The CDR3 sequence is 11 residues long. V gave up 4 bases and J gave up 7 bases, with 7 bases separating them. CDR3: CAWTLGGELFF. CDR3 bases: TGTGCCTGGACTCTCGGCGGGGAGCTGTTTTTT.

This clone was detected only once. V usage is TRBV2 and J usage is TRBJ2-5; 7 bases line up with TRBD1. This CDR3 is built from 15 residues. V was clipped by 3 bases and J by 5 bases; unmatched bases: 9. Per the germline V gene, CDR1 is SNHLY and CDR2 is FYNNEI. The DNA for the CDR3 is TGTGCCAGCAGTGAGATGACAGGGAGCGTCGAGACCCAGTACTTC. Its protein is CASSEMTGSVETQYF.

The J gene is TRBJ2-2, the V gene TRBV11-3, with D perhaps TRBD2 (6 bases). Deletions cut 4 bases from V and 4 bases from J, with 13 bases between. Per the germline V gene, CDR1 is SGHNT and CDR2 is YENEEA. The CDR3 runs to 15 residues. In DNA form, the CDR3 reads TGTGCCAGCAGCTCACCGTGGGGAGGCACCGGGGAGCTGTTTTTT. It codes for CASSSPWGGTGELFF.

The chain has TRBV2 and TRBJ1-1; the match to TRBD1 covers 11 bases. The CDR3 extends over 13 amino acids. The germline gives CDR1 SNHLY, CDR2 FYNNEI. Unmatched junction bases numbered 1, after V lost 4 bases and J lost 6 bases. CDR3 sequence reads: CASSVDRGPEAFF. The CDR3 coding sequence is TGTGCCAGCAGTGTGGACAGGGGGCCTGAAGCTTTCTTT.

The chain combines TRBV27 with TRBJ2-3, with 13 bases fitting TRBD2. Trimming removed 5 bases from V and 5 bases from J; junction bases left unmatched: 7. The CDR3 runs 16 residues. Germline loops: CDR1 MNHEY, CDR2 SMNVEV (reference sequence). The CDR3 nucleotides are TGTGCCAGCAGTCTAGGACTAGCGGGGGCAGAAGATACGCAGTATTTT. This encodes CASSLGLAGAEDTQYF.